Detailed here is one T cell receptor (beta chain). The antigen remains undetermined. The data are from a study of CD8+CD57+ T cells in acquired aplastic anemia. Study-level background: Sorted CD4+ and CD8+ cells yielded DNA averaging around 3.2 ug. Healthy donors gave some 10 million reads on average for CD4+ cells. Whole-study results and caveats: CD8+ Simpson's diversity in patients was not significantly different from that in controls. About 29 CD8+ CDR3 sequences occurred in both the patients and the controls.

Template material for TCR beta VDJ and CDR3 profiling consisted of genomic DNA. TCRdb re-derived calls from the reads in MiXCR, one entry per CDR3 protein. The sample has around 190,000 distinct CDR3 sequences; under 65% are singletons. CDR3 length equals 15 residues. V gave up 2 bases and J gave up 2 bases, with 12 bases separating them. Germline assignment: CDR1 LNHDA and CDR2 SQIVND (reference sequence). Source material: sorted CD4+, CD8+, or CD8+CD57+ T cells (not recorded which) from PBMCs. This sequence originates from a human donor in good health. The chain couples TRBV19 to TRBJ1-2, with D tentatively TRBD1 (5 bases). The CDR3 here is CASSIPGRANYGYTF. For the CDR3, the DNA is TGTGCCAGTAGTATACCGGGACGGGCGAACTATGGCTACACCTTC.